The sequence of this T cell receptor beta chain was determined in a study of Graves' ophthalmopathy and Graves' hyperthyroidism. This clonotype showed up many times. What it binds is unknown. A follow-up of 18 months without ophthalmopathy meant that hyperthyroidism was stable. Notes on the study in general: Blood also held most thyroid clonotypes expanded above 0.001 frequency.

Investigators amplified TCR beta CDR3 regions from RNA transcripts. HTBI primers were employed in first-round RT-PCR, then a second-round multiplex PCR followed. In TCRdb, the multiplex PCR reads were re-called with MiXCR into one record per CDR3 protein. The sample has some 410,000 distinct CDR3 sequences; under 25% are singletons. This CDR3 has 14 residues. Germline-derived CDR1 and CDR2 are MRHNA and SNTAGT. Unmatched junction bases numbered 4, after V lost 4 bases and J lost 4 bases. The sequencing input was peripheral blood. This chain links TRBV6-4 with TRBJ1-5, with TRBD1 identical over 7 bases. The source is a woman younger than 30 with stable Graves' hyperthyroidism. The CDR3 spells CASSARQGNQPQHF. DNA of the CDR3: TGTGCCAGCAGTGCCAGACAGGGAAATCAGCCCCAGCATTTT.